This T cell receptor (beta chain) comes out of a study of blood T cell repertoires in COVID-19. The CDR3 totals 15 residues. Germline assignment: CDR1 LGHDT and CDR2 YNNKEL (reference sequence). The V end lost 4 bases, the J end lost 0 bases, and 12 bases lay between the germline ends. Some clones are missing from TCRdb's copy, which holds only in-frame ones; the method was immunoSEQ multiplex PCR. The sample shows 400,000 or so clones, roughly 88% of them seen only once. The receptor's source is a man between 18 and 35 years old who had recovered from COVID-19. The chain has TRBV3-1 (or the pseudogene TRBV3-2) and TRBJ1-2; D gene uncertain. The sample was PBMCs or T cells enriched from blood (not recorded which). This CDR3 is CASSPSERTNYGYTF. The CDR3 DNA reads TGTGCCAGCAGCCCATCTGAGCGGACTAACTATGGCTACACCTTC.